This record covers a single TCR beta chain. Other nucleotide sequences in the sample specify the same CDR3. The sample originates from a study of memory CD4+ T cells and cytomegalovirus serostatus. Trimming stripped 0 bases from V and 2 bases from J, with 9 bases between. The CDR3 is made up of 14 amino acids. Germline V gene lookup returns CDR1 SGHRS and CDR2 YFSETQ. Single viable CD3+CD4+CD8-CD45RO+ cells were sorted as the memory CD4+ T cells. Positive selection with CD4 microbeads enriched total CD4+ T cells. In the original workflow: Out-of-frame sequences were removed, leaving 2 million to 2.5 million distinct TCRbeta sequences. The repertoire was sequenced with immunoSEQ multiplex PCR; TCRdb's copy has only in-frame clones and lacks some. V and J calls plus clone size are reproduced from that table; the DNA served to infer D and trimming. The sample consists of some 50,000 clones, around three quarters of them appearing once.

The clonotype originates from an adult in good health and CMV-seronegative. Sample: memory CD4+ T cells from blood. The chain recombines TRBV5-1 with TRBJ2-7; D unresolved. The CDR3 loop is CASSLVVAPYEQYF. Written as DNA, the CDR3 is TGCGCCAGCAGCTTGGTAGTGGCCCCCTACGAGCAGTACTTC.